Below are 10 T cell receptor beta chains sequenced from a single sample in a study of blood T cells in healthy people across ages. Sample-barcoded 5' priming and a J-beta primer mix drove a second PCR of about 6 to 12 cycles. From the 5' RACE reads, TCRdb called clonotypes with MiXCR, one entry per CDR3 protein. The sample consists of 1,100,000 or so distinct CDR3 sequences, under 55% of them appearing once. The sequenced sample was blood. Receptor source: a woman aged 55-75 years in good health.

V usage is TRBV5-6 and J usage is TRBJ2-5; D tentatively fits TRBD1 or TRBD2 (5 bases each). The DNA end is more similar to TRBJ2-7, so the J call may be wrong. The CDR3 covers 15 residues. The V gene's germline CDR1 is SGHDT and CDR2 YYEEEE. DNA for the CDR3: TGTGCCAGCAGCTTGCCCGGGACCAGGGATCGCGAGCAGTACTTC. The encoded protein is CASSLPGTRDREQYF.

The V gene is TRBV11-2, the J gene TRBJ2-7, with 14 bases identical to TRBD2. CDR1 and CDR2 (germline): SGHAT, FQNNGV. J lost 7 bases, V lost 0 bases, and 2 bases had no gene match. This CDR3 has 15 amino acids. The CDR3 loop is CASSLDRLAGGEQYF. The CDR3 nucleotides read TGTGCCAGCAGCTTAGATCGACTAGCGGGAGGGGAGCAGTACTTC.

The chain is built from TRBV20-1 and TRBJ2-2, with 7 positions matching TRBD2. The CDR3 is 14 residues long. With 6 bases clipped from V and 0 bases from J, the junction kept 4 bases outside the gene matches. Germline-derived CDR1 and CDR2 are DFQATT and SNEGSKA (reference sequence). The CDR3 DNA reads as TGCAGTGCCAGGGACTATGCGAACACCGGGGAGCTGTTTTTT. It translates to CSARDYANTGELFF.

The V call is TRBV10-3, the J call TRBJ1-6; TRBD1 matches at 7 bases. Germline trimming cut 2 bases from V and 4 bases from J; bases unmatched to any gene: 5. This CDR3 has 16 amino acids. In germline, CDR1 is ENHRY, CDR2 SYGVKD. CDR3 amino acids: CAISEGNRGYNSPLHF. The CDR3, as DNA: TGTGCCATCAGTGAGGGAAACAGGGGTTATAATTCACCCCTCCACTTT.

This clonotype was seen a handful of times. The genes are TRBV7-3 and TRBJ2-3, with TRBD2 identical over 12 bases. CDR3 size: 19 residues. The junction had 14 bases not matched to a gene; V was cut back by 4 bases and J by 3 bases. Germline CDR1 is SGHTA and CDR2 is FQGTGA. The CDR3 region is CASSSIGTSGPLGTDTQYF. The CDR3 nucleotides are TGTGCCAGCAGCTCCATCGGGACTAGCGGGCCCCTCGGGACAGATACGCAGTATTTT. The full variable domain, completed using reference TRBV7-3 and TRBJ2-3, is GAGVSQTPSNKVTEKGKYVELRCDPISGHTALYWYRQSLGQGPEFLIYFQGTGAADDSGLPNDRFFAVRPEGSVSTLKIQRTERGDSAVYLCASSSIGTSGPLGTDTQYFGPGTRLTVL.

This clonotype was counted a single time. The V gene is TRBV6-5, the J gene TRBJ2-7; 10 nucleotides match TRBD2. The CDR3 covers 16 residues. Germline-derived CDR1 and CDR2 are MNHEY and SVGAGI. Losses at the gene ends were 6 bases for V and 1 base for J; bases not matched to a gene: 9. This chain's CDR3 is CASRTRAGGRSYEQYF. In DNA form, the CDR3 reads TGTGCCAGCAGGACTCGAGCGGGAGGGCGATCCTACGAGCAGTACTTC.

As DNA, the CDR3 is TGTGCCAGCAGTTTATCAGGGGGGGCTAGGCAGCCCCAGCATTTT. This translates into CASSLSGGARQPQHF. The rearrangement joins TRBV27 to TRBJ1-5, with D tentatively TRBD1 (6 bases). V lost 0 bases, J lost 7 bases, and 13 bases lay in between. Per the germline V gene, CDR1 is MNHEY and CDR2 is SMNVEV (reference sequence). The CDR3 length is 15 residues.

This clonotype was counted between two and nine times. The CDR3 nucleotides are TGCAGCGTGCAACAGGGCGCCCTTCAAAAACTGTTTTTT. This translates into CSVQQGALQKLFF. The chain has TRBV29-1 and TRBJ1-4; possibly TRBD1 for D (6 bases). Germline loops: CDR1 SQVTM, CDR2 ANQGSEA. The CDR3 has 13 residues. Trimming left V 6 bases short and J 9 bases short, with 17 bases between.

The table lists this clonotype with a few counts. The chain combines TRBV29-1 with TRBJ2-1; 10 bases align to TRBD2. After removal of 4 bases from V and 5 bases from J, the junction contained 8 bases not matched to a gene. CDR1 is SQVTM, CDR2 ANQGSEA, per germline. There are 15 residues in the CDR3. The CDR3 spells CSVVLTSGVNNEQFF. In nucleotides, the CDR3 is TGCAGCGTTGTTCTCACTAGCGGGGTCAACAATGAGCAGTTCTTC.

This clonotype occurred a few times. The chain links TRBV20-1 to TRBJ1-2; 11 nucleotides match TRBD1. The germline gives CDR1 DFQATT, CDR2 SNEGSKA (reference sequence). V trimming: 6 bases; J trimming: 8 bases; junction bases outside the gene matches: 5. The CDR3 extends over 12 amino acids. The CDR3 loop reads CSARTGGQGYTF. The CDR3 DNA follows: TGCAGTGCAAGGACAGGGGGCCAAGGCTACACCTTC.